Listed here are 4 T cell receptor beta chains from one sample, sequenced in a study of T-cell memory formation after mild COVID-19. TCRdb reprocessed the 5' RACE reads via MiXCR and lists one record per CDR3 protein. In the table there are 350,000 to 500,000 distinct CDR3 sequences, over 15% of which are singletons. Sequencing was done on a sample of PBMCs or a T cell subset sorted from them (not recorded which). The receptors shown here come from an adult woman who had mild COVID-19 (a few samples of this study predate the infection). Cell type and time point are not known.

This clonotype has a handful of counts. The chain is built from TRBV5-1 and TRBJ2-5, with a weak D call TRBD2 (6 bases). Per the germline V gene, CDR1 is SGHRS and CDR2 is YFSETQ. CDR3 length: 13 residues. V was shortened by 1 base and J by 4 bases, with 8 bases between the two germline ends. The CDR3 nucleotides are TGCGCCAGCAGCTTGATTAGCGGAGAGACCCAGTACTTC. This encodes CASSLISGETQYF.

The rearrangement joins TRBV19 to TRBJ2-1; a weak D match, TRBD2 (7 bases). The CDR3 is 14 amino acids. Germline-derived CDR1 and CDR2 are LNHDA and SQIVND (reference sequence). With 5 bases removed from V and 6 bases from J, the gap between germline ends came to 14 bases. In nucleotides, the CDR3 is TGTGCCAGTAGTTGGGGGGGCCCTGGCAATGAGCAGTTCTTC. It is translated as CASSWGGPGNEQFF.

The V gene is TRBV7-6, the J gene TRBJ2-5, with D maybe TRBD2 (6 bases). Germline CDR1 is SGHVS and CDR2 is FNYEAQ. The CDR3 extends over 15 amino acids. The V end was cut by 5 bases, the J end by 0 bases, with 13 bases between. The CDR3 spells CASSPTRGNQETQYF. The CDR3 region has the DNA TGTGCCAGCAGCCCTACTCGGGGGAACCAAGAGACCCAGTACTTC.

In its sample, this clonotype was seen a few times. This sequence joins TRBV6-2 or TRBV6-3 and TRBJ2-7; perhaps D is TRBD1 or TRBD2 (5 bases each). CDR3 size: 13 residues. Germline CDR1 MNHEY, CDR2 SVGEGT. Trimming took 2 bases from V and 2 from J, leaving 7 bases between them. Written as DNA, the CDR3 is TGTGCCAGCAGTTACGGGGGAACCTACGAGCAGTACTTC. This encodes CASSYGGTYEQYF.